Presented here are 25 T cell receptor beta chains from one specimen sequenced in a study of Ad26.COV2.S vaccination and SARS-CoV-2 variants. Measured with immunoSEQ multiplex PCR; TCRdb has only the in-frame clones, and not every one. The sample shows about 410,000 clones, 89% of them seen only once. Treatment meaning: roughly 20 received Ad26.COV2.S at low or high dose, single or two shots; several received placebo; per-sample allocation not given. After the first vaccine or placebo injection, samples were drawn on day 63. Material: peripheral blood, obtained in a trial of Ad26.COV2.S vaccine versus placebo. The receptors shown here come from a person aged 18-65 years who received the Ad26.COV2.S COVID-19 vaccine or a placebo.

This clone was detected only once. The rearrangement uses TRBV7-2 and TRBJ1-4; maybe TRBD1 (6 bases). CDR3 length equals 14 residues. The germline V and J ends were trimmed by 5 bases and 8 bases, with 15 bases remaining between them. Per germline, CDR1 SGHTA and CDR2 FQGNSA. The CDR3 reads CASSPQGSEEKLFF. The CDR3 nucleotides read TGTGCCAGCAGCCCGCAGGGGAGTGAGGAAAAACTGTTTTTT.

This sequence joins TRBV5-1 and TRBJ2-7; 7 bases are shared with TRBD2. CDR3 size: 14 residues. J lost 3 bases, V lost 1 base, and 4 bases had no gene match. Germline values: CDR1 SGHRS, CDR2 YFSETQ. The CDR3 nucleotides are TGCGCCAGCAGCTTGACGCTAGCGGACTACGAGCAGTACTTC. Translating it yields CASSLTLADYEQYF. Complete variable domain (other parts from reference TRBV5-1 and TRBJ2-7): KAGVTQTPRYLIKTRGQQVTLSCSPISGHRSVSWYQQTPGQGLQFLFEYFSETQRNKGNFPGRFSGRQFSNSRSEMNVSTLELGDSALYLCASSLTLADYEQYFGPGTRLTVT.

This rearrangement joins TRBV28 to TRBJ1-2; no reliable D call. The germline V and J ends were trimmed by 5 bases and 7 bases, with 8 bases remaining between them. This CDR3 region has 11 residues. The germline V gene has CDR1 MDHEN and CDR2 SYDVKM. DNA of the CDR3: TGTGCCAGCAGTGGGATGACTGGCTACACCTTC. Its translation is CASSGMTGYTF.

This chain uses TRBV13 with TRBJ1-2, with 8 positions matching TRBD1. The germline gives CDR1 PRHDT, CDR2 FYEKMQ (reference sequence). This CDR3 has 16 residues. With V trimmed by 0 bases and J by 4 bases, 7 bases remained unmatched. The DNA for the CDR3 is TGTGCCAGCAGCTTAGGCCCGACAGGGGATTTCTATGGCTACACCTTC. It translates to CASSLGPTGDFYGYTF. Drawing the rest from reference TRBV13 and TRBJ1-2, the complete variable domain is AAGVIQSPRHLIKEKRETATLKCYPIPRHDTVYWYQQGPGQDPQFLISFYEKMQSDKGSIPDRFSAQQFSDYHSELNMSSLELGDSALYFCASSLGPTGDFYGYTFGSGTRLTVV.

The rearrangement links TRBV28 to TRBJ2-3; TRBD2 agrees at 7 bases. CDR3 size: 15 residues. CDR1 and CDR2 (germline): MDHEN, SYDVKM. Trimming cost V 6 bases and J 9 bases; bases outside gene matches: 15. CDR3 sequence reads: CASRQVWTRRETQYF. The CDR3 DNA reads as TGTGCCAGCAGACAAGTCTGGACCAGGCGGGAGACGCAGTATTTT. Filled out from reference TRBV28 and TRBJ2-3, the complete variable domain reads DVKVTQSSRYLVKRTGEKVFLECVQDMDHENMFWYRQDPGLGLRLIYFSYDVKMKEKGDIPEGYSVSREKKERFSLILESASTNQTSMYLCASRQVWTRRETQYFGPGTRLTVL.

The chain has TRBV19 and TRBJ2-4; 9 bases fit TRBD1. This CDR3 region has 13 residues. V was pared by 6 bases and J by 7 bases, with 4 bases of the junction left unmatched. Germline V gene data show CDR1 as LNHDA and CDR2 as SQIVND (reference sequence). CDR3 in amino acids: CASRDRGGNIQYF. As DNA, the CDR3 is TGTGCCAGTAGGGACAGGGGAGGCAACATTCAGTACTTC.

J is TRBJ2-7 and V is TRBV6-5; weak D call: TRBD1 (6 bases). CDR1 and CDR2 (germline): MNHEY, SVGAGI. This CDR3 has 15 residues. V lost 2 bases to trimming and J lost 1 base, with 12 bases between them. The CDR3: CASSYVQGLSYEQYF. CDR3 bases: TGTGCCAGCAGTTACGTCCAGGGGTTATCCTACGAGCAGTACTTC.

The V gene is TRBV6-6, the J gene TRBJ1-5; possibly TRBD1 for D (5 bases). V dropped 4 bases and J dropped 7 bases, with 11 bases sitting between them. This CDR3 has 13 residues. CDR1 and CDR2 from the germline V gene are MNHNY and SVGAGI (reference sequence). The CDR3 DNA sequence: TGTGCCAGCAGTTCGGGGGTAGGACAGCCCCAGCATTTT. Amino acid sequence: CASSSGVGQPQHF.

The chain uses TRBV11-2 and TRBJ1-2; 10 bases agree with TRBD1. The CDR3 extends over 15 amino acids. J lost 4 bases, V lost 5 bases, and 7 bases had no gene match. From germline, CDR1 is SGHAT and CDR2 FQNNGV. CDR3 residues: CASSATGGPFYGYTF. CDR3 nucleotide sequence: TGTGCCAGCAGCGCGACAGGGGGCCCCTTCTATGGCTACACCTTC.

The chain recombines TRBV6-5 with TRBJ2-6, with D hard to call. V lost 3 bases, J lost 0 bases, and 6 bases lay in between. Germline CDR1 MNHEY, CDR2 SVGAGI. The CDR3 totals 15 residues. The CDR3 sequence: CASSYQVSGANVLTF. CDR3 DNA: TGTGCCAGCAGTTATCAAGTCTCTGGGGCCAACGTCCTGACTTTC.

V is TRBV7-2 and J is TRBJ2-7; 9 bases match TRBD1. The CDR3 runs to 14 residues. Germline-derived CDR1 and CDR2 are SGHTA and FQGNSA. Trimming at V came to 5 bases and at J to 7 bases, leaving 9 bases not matched to a gene. DNA of the CDR3: TGTGCCAGCAGCATAGACAGGGGGATACAAGAGCAGTACTTC. Translation: CASSIDRGIQEQYF.

The chain combines TRBV18 with TRBJ2-1, with D perhaps assigned TRBD1 or TRBD2 (5 bases each). Trimming cost V 5 bases and J 6 bases, with 8 bases left between them. Germline V gives CDR1 KGHSH, CDR2 LQKENI. The CDR3 extends over 12 amino acids. The CDR3 nucleotides are TGTGCCAGCTCAACGGGGCTCAATGAGCAGTTCTTC. It codes for CASSTGLNEQFF. The complete variable domain, with remaining parts taken from reference TRBV18 and TRBJ2-1, reads NAGVMQNPRHLVRRRGQEARLRCSPMKGHSHVYWYRQLPEEGLKFMVYLQKENIIDESGMPKERFSAEFPKEGPSILRIQQVVRGDSAAYFCASSTGLNEQFFGPGTRLTVL.

V and J are TRBV6-4 and TRBJ2-6, with D uncertain. The CDR3 has 14 amino acids. V lost 3 bases, J lost 1 base, and 4 bases lay in between. Germline lookup yields CDR1 MRHNA and CDR2 SNTAGT. The CDR3 DNA reads TGTGCCAGCAGTGAAACATCTGGGGCCAACGTCCTGACTTTC. This codes for CASSETSGANVLTF.

The rearrangement uses TRBV10-2 and TRBJ2-7; the D gene is possibly TRBD1 (6 bases). The CDR3 length is 14 residues. The germline gives CDR1 WSHSY, CDR2 SAAADI. Trimming removed 3 bases at V and 3 bases at J, with 12 bases between. The CDR3 DNA sequence: TGCGCCAGCAGTGACAGGGGAAACGGCTACGAGCAGTACTTC. Translated, it gives CASSDRGNGYEQYF.

This chain joins TRBV6-5 and TRBJ1-6; unclear D gene. CDR1 and CDR2 from the germline V gene are MNHEY and SVGAGI. The CDR3 covers 12 residues. Trimming removed 6 bases at V and 7 bases at J, with 7 bases between. CDR3 sequence (DNA): TGTGCCAGCAGCTGGACCAATTCACCCCTCCACTTT. Protein product: CASSWTNSPLHF.

Regarding this clone: The junction shows a germline mismatch at one end, possibly a read error. The chain carries TRBV19 and TRBJ2-7, with 8 bases identical to TRBD1. CDR1 is LNHDA and CDR2 is SQIVND in the germline V gene (reference sequence). This CDR3 region has 13 residues. The CDR3 sequence is CATSRGQVGEQYF. The CDR3 DNA follows: TGTGCCACTAGTAGGGGACAGGTCGGCGAGCAGTACTTC.

The rearrangement links TRBV30 to TRBJ1-3, with D unresolved. The CDR3 is 13 residues long. V was pared by 3 bases and J by 4 bases, with 10 bases between. The V gene's germline CDR1 is GTSNPN and CDR2 SVGIG (reference sequence). The CDR3 loop is CAWRPATGNTIYF. The CDR3 DNA reads as TGTGCCTGGAGACCCGCTACAGGAAACACCATATATTTT.

The chain joins TRBV27 to TRBJ1-5; 7 bases match TRBD1. V was clipped by 9 bases and J by 3 bases; unmatched bases: 5. This CDR3 is built from 13 residues. Germline V gives CDR1 MNHEY, CDR2 SMNVEV (reference sequence). The CDR3 bases are TGTGCCAGTAACGACAGGGCCAATCAGCCCCAGCATTTT. It codes for CASNDRANQPQHF.

The V call is TRBV15, the J call TRBJ2-4; TRBD1 or TRBD2 may be the D gene (5 bases each). CDR3 size: 16 residues. The V gene lost 1 base and the J gene lost 4 bases, with 14 bases spanning the gap. CDR1 is LNHNV, CDR2 YYDKDF, per germline (reference sequence). This CDR3 reads CATSRAMRGVKNIQYF. The CDR3 DNA reads as TGTGCCACCAGCAGAGCAATGCGAGGGGTGAAAAACATTCAGTACTTC.

Here the CDR3 reads CAWRGRQGNTGELFF. CDR3 in DNA: TGTGCCTGGAGGGGACGACAGGGAAACACCGGGGAGCTGTTTTTT. The chain employs TRBV30 and TRBJ2-2; 7 bases fit TRBD1. The CDR3 has 15 residues. The V and J ends lost 3 bases and 2 bases, in that order; junction bases with no gene match: 6. CDR1 and CDR2 from the germline V gene are GTSNPN and SVGIG (reference sequence).

The chain uses TRBV5-4 and TRBJ1-1; D possibly corresponds to TRBD1 (6 bases). V was cut by 3 bases and J by 5 bases, with 11 bases left in between. This CDR3 has 13 residues. Germline V gives CDR1 SGHNT, CDR2 YYREEE (reference sequence). For the CDR3, the DNA is TGTGCCAGCAGCTCGCAGGGGAGGACTGAAGCTTTCTTT. It yields the protein CASSSQGRTEAFF.

The chain combines TRBV29-1 with TRBJ2-3, with D maybe TRBD2 (5 bases). The germline V and J ends were trimmed by 7 bases and 7 bases, with 12 bases remaining between them. This CDR3 has 11 residues. Germline CDR1 is SQVTM and CDR2 is ANQGSEA. CDR3 DNA sequence: TGCAGCGCTGTTACTAGTTATACGCAGTATTTT. It specifies CSAVTSYTQYF.

The genes are TRBV15 and TRBJ2-7; maybe TRBD1 (6 bases). Germline CDR1 reads LNHNV; CDR2 reads YYDKDF (reference sequence). The ends were cut back, 3 bases at V and 6 bases at J, with 12 bases in the middle. The CDR3 extends over 13 amino acids. The DNA of the CDR3 is TGTGCCACCAGCAGCGTTTCAGGGGTCGAGCAGTACTTC. This gives the protein CATSSVSGVEQYF.

The rearrangement joins TRBV7-2 to TRBJ2-4; D is uncertain. This CDR3 contains 14 residues. The V and J ends lost 2 bases and 0 bases respectively, with 5 bases between them. From germline, CDR1 is SGHTA and CDR2 FQGNSA. The CDR3 sequence: CASSLIVAKNIQYF. In DNA form, the CDR3 reads TGTGCCAGCAGCTTAATTGTAGCCAAAAACATTCAGTACTTC.

This clone was detected only once. The gene calls are TRBV20-1 and TRBJ2-5; D remains unclear. There are 11 residues in the CDR3. Germline V gene data show CDR1 as DFQATT and CDR2 as SNEGSKA (reference sequence). V was clipped by 3 bases and J by 5 bases, with 7 bases between them. CDR3 sequence (DNA): TGCAGTGCTAGGCAACACGAGACCCAGTACTTC. It codes for CSARQHETQYF.